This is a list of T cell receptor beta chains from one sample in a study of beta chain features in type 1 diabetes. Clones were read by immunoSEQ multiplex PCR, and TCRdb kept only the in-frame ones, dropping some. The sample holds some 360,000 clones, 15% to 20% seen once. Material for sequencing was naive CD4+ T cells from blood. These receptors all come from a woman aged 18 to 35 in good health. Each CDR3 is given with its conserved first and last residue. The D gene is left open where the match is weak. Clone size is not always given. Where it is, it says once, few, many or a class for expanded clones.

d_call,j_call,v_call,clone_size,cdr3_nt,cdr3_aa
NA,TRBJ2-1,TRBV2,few,TGTGCCAGCAGTGAAAGGGGATTCGATGAGCAGTTCTTC,CASSERGFDEQFF
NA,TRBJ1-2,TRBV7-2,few,TGTGCCAGCAGCGCCAGTGGGCCTGGCTATGGCTACACCTTC,CASSASGPGYGYTF
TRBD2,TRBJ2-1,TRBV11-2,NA,TGTGCCAGCAGCTTAAGTGGACTAGAATACAATGAGCAGTTCTTC,CASSLSGLEYNEQFF
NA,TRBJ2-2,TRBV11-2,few,TGTGCCAGCAGCTTAAGACAGCGAAGGGGCGGGGAGCTGTTTTTT,CASSLRQRRGGELFF
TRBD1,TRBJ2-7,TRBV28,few,TGTGCCAGCAGTAGGGGGCTAGCTTCCCACGAGCAGTACTTC,CASSRGLASHEQYF
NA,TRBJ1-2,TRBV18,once,TGTGCCAGCTCACCCAGTAACTATGGCTACACCTTC,CASSPSNYGYTF
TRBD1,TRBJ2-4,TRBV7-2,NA,TGTGCCAGCAGCACCCGACAGGGTTCTAACATTCAGTACTTC,CASSTRQGSNIQYF
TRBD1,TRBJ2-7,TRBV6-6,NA,TGTGCCAGCAGTTACCCGACAGGGAATACCTACGAGCAGTACTTC,CASSYPTGNTYEQYF
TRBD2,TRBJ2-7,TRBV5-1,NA,TGCGCCAGCAGCCCCGGACTAGCCGCCTACGAGCAGTACTTC,CASSPGLAAYEQYF
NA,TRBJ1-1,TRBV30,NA,TGTGCCTGGAGTGTATCGGGAGGGGCCGGCACTGAAGCTTTCTTT,CAWSVSGGAGTEAFF
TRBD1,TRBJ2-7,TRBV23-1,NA,TGCGCCAGCAGTCAACACGGACAGGGGGACCACCTATACTACGAGCAGTACTTC,CASSQHGQGDHLYYEQYF
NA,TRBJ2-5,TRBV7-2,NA,TGTGCCAGCAGCTCGGGAGTTGCGGAGACCCAGTACTTC,CASSSGVAETQYF
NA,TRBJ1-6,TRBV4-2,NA,TGTGCCAGCAGCCAAGTTTGGAGGGATTCACCCCTCCACTTT,CASSQVWRDSPLHF
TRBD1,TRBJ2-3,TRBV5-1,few,TGCGCCAGCAGCGGGGGACAGGGAGTCCATACGCAGTATTTT,CASSGGQGVHTQYF
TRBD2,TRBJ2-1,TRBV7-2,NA,TGTGCCAGCAGCCGCCCGGGAGGAGGGAATGAGCAGTTCTTC,CASSRPGGGNEQFF
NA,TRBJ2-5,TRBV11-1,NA,TGTGCCAGCAGCCCATACCAAGAGACCCAGTACTTC,CASSPYQETQYF
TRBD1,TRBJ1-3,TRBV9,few,TGTGCCAGCAGACGCGGGGACAGCTCTGGAAACACCATATATTTT,CASRRGDSSGNTIYF
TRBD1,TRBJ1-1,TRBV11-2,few,TGTGCCAGCAGCTTAACCCTTACAGGGGATACTGAAGCTTTCTTT,CASSLTLTGDTEAFF
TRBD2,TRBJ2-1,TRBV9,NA,TGTGCCAGCGGTAGGGTAGCGGGAACCAATGAGCAGTTCTTC,CASGRVAGTNEQFF
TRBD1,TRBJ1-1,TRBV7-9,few,TGTGCCAGCAGCCGGCGGGACAGGGGCACTGAAGCTTTCTTT,CASSRRDRGTEAFF
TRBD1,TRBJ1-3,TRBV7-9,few,TGTGCCAGCAGTCTCCTGACAGGGGCAGGAAACACCATATATTTT,CASSLLTGAGNTIYF
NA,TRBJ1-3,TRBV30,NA,TGTGCGCTGGGTCGGGGGGCAGGAAACACCATATATTTT,CALGRGAGNTIYF
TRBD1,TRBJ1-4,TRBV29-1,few,TGCAGCGTGATGGGCAGGGGGAGTGAAAAACTGTTTTTT,CSVMGRGSEKLFF
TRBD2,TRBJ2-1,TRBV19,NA,TGTGCCAGTAGTTCGGAGGGACTAGCGCTCTACAATGAGCAGTTCTTC,CASSSEGLALYNEQFF
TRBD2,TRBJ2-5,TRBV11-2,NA,TGTACCAGCAGCCGGGTAGCGGGGGGGCTAGGGGAGACCCAGTACTTC,CTSSRVAGGLGETQYF
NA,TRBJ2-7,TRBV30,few,TGTGCCTGGAGTGTGCGCGGGTCCTACGAGCAGTACTTC,CAWSVRGSYEQYF